Below, 10 T cell receptor beta chains from the same sample are listed, as sequenced in a study of T-cell reconstitution after alpha-beta-depleted transplantation in children. Construction of the TCRbeta library involved unique molecular identifiers. TCRdb itself ran the PCR reads through MiXCR, one entry per CDR3 protein. Among about 58,000 distinct CDR3 sequences listed, around 40% were seen once. The sequencing used PBMCs, mostly from graft donor cells, collected 360 days after TCRalphabeta/CD19-depleted stem cell transplant. The receptors originated from a male patient younger than 18 who had a stem cell transplant for acute lymphoblastic leukemia, so the T cells may come from the graft donor.

This clonotype has just a few counts. This sequence joins TRBV5-6 and TRBJ2-1, with TRBD2 matching 7 bases. Looked up from germline, CDR1 is SGHDT and CDR2 is YYEEEE. J gave up 3 bases and V 0 bases, and 6 bases lay outside the gene matches. The CDR3 runs 16 residues. The CDR3 DNA reads TGTGCCAGCAGCTTGGATGCGGGGGTGTTCTACAATGAGCAGTTCTTC. Its protein product is CASSLDAGVFYNEQFF. The full variable domain, completed using reference TRBV5-6 and TRBJ2-1, is DAGVTQSPTHLIKTRGQQVTLRCSPKSGHDTVSWYQQALGQGPQFIFQYYEEEERQRGNFPDRFSGHQFPNYSSELNVNALLLGDSALYLCASSLDAGVFYNEQFFGPGTRLTVL.

This clonotype was observed a handful of times. This chain connects TRBV2 to TRBJ2-3; D is uncertain. This CDR3 comprises 11 residues. V was clipped by 11 bases and J by 5 bases, with 11 bases between them. Germline V gene sequence: CDR1 SNHLY, CDR2 FYNNEI. The CDR3 spells CALSGRDTQYF. The CDR3 DNA reads TGTGCCTTAAGTGGGCGAGATACGCAGTATTTT.

J is TRBJ2-1 and V is TRBV12-3 or TRBV12-4; 9 nucleotides line up with TRBD1. The junction had 4 bases not matched to a gene; V was cut back by 6 bases and J by 7 bases. The CDR3 contains 13 residues. This CDR3 reads CASSHGQGNEQFF. CDR3 coding DNA: TGTGCCAGCAGCCATGGACAGGGGAATGAGCAGTTCTTC.

The chain couples TRBV9 to TRBJ2-1, with a tentative D call TRBD2 (5 bases). V lost 0 bases, J lost 12 bases, and 10 bases lay in between. The CDR3 covers 12 residues. Germline lookup yields CDR1 SGDLS and CDR2 YYNGEE. The CDR3 DNA is TGTGCCAGCAGCGTAGGCGGTAGCGCGCAGTTCTTC. This sequence encodes CASSVGGSAQFF.

Only a few counts were recorded for this clonotype. The chain recombines TRBV13 with TRBJ2-7; D is possibly TRBD2 (6 bases). The CDR3 loop spans 15 amino acids. CDR1 PRHDT and CDR2 FYEKMQ come from the germline V gene (reference sequence). Trimming shortened V by 0 bases and J by 0 bases, and 9 bases separated the two germline ends. CDR3 nucleotides: TGTGCCAGCAGCTTAGGGCCCGGGAGCTCCTACGAGCAGTACTTC. Translated, it gives CASSLGPGSSYEQYF.

The chain uses TRBV29-1 and TRBJ2-1; a possible D gene is TRBD1 (5 bases). In germline, CDR1 is SQVTM, CDR2 ANQGSEA. This CDR3 contains 13 residues. Trimming took 3 bases from V and 2 from J, leaving 8 bases between them. The CDR3 coding sequence is TGCAGCGTTGACCAGGGAACCTACAATGAGCAGTTCTTC. Amino acid sequence: CSVDQGTYNEQFF.

V gene TRBV29-1 combines with J gene TRBJ1-5; D unclear. The CDR3 contains 11 residues. Trimming shortened V by 7 bases and J by 7 bases, and 11 bases separated the two germline ends. Germline CDR1 reads SQVTM; CDR2 reads ANQGSEA. The chain's CDR3 is CSEAAPQPQHF. For the CDR3, the DNA is TGCAGCGAGGCGGCACCCCAGCCCCAGCATTTT. The full variable domain, rest sourced from reference TRBV29-1 and TRBJ1-5, is SAVISQKPSRDICQRGTSLTIQCQVDSQVTMMFWYRQQPGQSLTLIATANQGSEATYESGFVIDKFPISRPNLTFSTLTVSNMSPEDSSIYLCSEAAPQPQHFGDGTRLSIL.

The chain uses TRBV12-3 or TRBV12-4 and TRBJ1-1; perhaps TRBD1 as D (6 bases). Between the trimmed V and J ends, which lost 3 bases and 4 bases, there was a span of 12 bases. This CDR3 comprises 14 residues. CDR3 DNA sequence: TGTGCCAGCAGTTTTTCGGGGGGCGGCACTGAAGCTTTCTTT. Translating gives CASSFSGGGTEAFF.

V gene TRBV11-2 combines with J gene TRBJ2-5; 10 positions match TRBD2. V lost 0 bases and J lost 5; bases outside the gene matches: 3. This CDR3 is 15 amino acids long. Per the germline V gene, CDR1 is SGHAT and CDR2 is FQNNGV. The CDR3 DNA is TGTGCCAGCAGCTTAGATAGCGGGGGGCGGGAGACCCAGTACTTC. Amino acids: CASSLDSGGRETQYF. Together with reference TRBV11-2 and TRBJ2-5, the CDR3 gives the full variable domain: EAGVAQSPRYKIIEKRQSVAFWCNPISGHATLYWYQQILGQGPKLLIQFQNNGVVDDSQLPKDRFSAERLKGVDSTLKIQPAKLEDSAVYLCASSLDSGGRETQYFGPGTRLLVL.

The J gene is TRBJ2-7, the V gene TRBV10-3, with D hard to call. Germline V gene lookup returns CDR1 ENHRY and CDR2 SYGVKD. The V gene lost 0 bases and the J gene lost 2 bases, with 11 bases spanning the gap. This CDR3 is built from 15 residues. The CDR3 coding sequence is TGTGCCATCAGTGAGTCACCCAGTTCTCCCTACGAGCAGTACTTC. This gives the protein CAISESPSSPYEQYF.